Following are 4 T cell receptor beta chains from one sample sequenced in a study of cytomegalovirus exposure and HLA in healthy donors. The PCR used 60 Vbeta and 13 Jbeta primers. The assay was immunoSEQ multiplex PCR, and TCRdb's table has in-frame clones only and misses some. This table has under 200,000 clones, roughly two thirds appearing once. Material: PBMCs. The receptor set was obtained from a woman under 30 in good health and CMV-seropositive.

V and J are TRBV7-8 and TRBJ2-1; TRBD1 matches at 10 bases. This CDR3 is 16 amino acids long. Losses at the gene ends were 2 bases for V and 5 bases for J; bases not matched to a gene: 6. Germline-derived CDR1 and CDR2 are SGHVS and FQNEAQ. CDR3 sequence reads: CASSLSRGTGDNEQFF. The CDR3 nucleotides are TGTGCCAGCAGCTTAAGCCGGGGGACAGGGGACAATGAGCAGTTCTTC. The variable domain in full, completed from reference TRBV7-8 and TRBJ2-1, reads GAGVSQSPRYKVAKRGQDVALRCDPISGHVSLFWYQQALGQGPEFLTYFQNEAQLDKSGLPSDRFFAERPEGSVSTLKIQRTQQEDSAVYLCASSLSRGTGDNEQFFGPGTRLTVL.

This rearrangement joins TRBV19 to TRBJ1-5, with 10 positions matching TRBD1. In germline, CDR1 is LNHDA, CDR2 SQIVND (reference sequence). CDR3 length: 18 residues. J lost 0 bases, V lost 5 bases, and 10 bases had no gene match. CDR3 DNA: TGTGCCAGTAGTTCCTACCGGGACAGGGGCGGTAGCAATCAGCCCCAGCATTTT. It is translated as CASSSYRDRGGSNQPQHF.

The chain carries TRBV5-4 and TRBJ2-7, with 13 bases aligning to TRBD2. CDR3 length: 14 residues. J was trimmed by 3 bases and V by 4 bases; bases with no gene match: 1. Germline CDR1 and CDR2: SGHNT and YYREEE (reference sequence). CDR3 coding DNA: TGTGCCAGCAGCAGGACTAGCGGGGGCTACGAGCAGTACTTC. This gives the protein CASSRTSGGYEQYF.

CDR3: CASSWTRRQGAYEQYF. The CDR3 DNA follows: TGTGCCAGCAGTTGGACGCGCCGACAGGGAGCCTACGAGCAGTACTTC. J is TRBJ2-7 and V is TRBV28, with 7 bases that match TRBD1. This CDR3 region has 16 residues. Germline-derived CDR1 and CDR2 are MDHEN and SYDVKM. Trimming at V came to 4 bases and at J to 2 bases, leaving 11 bases not matched to a gene.